These 8 T cell receptor beta chains were all obtained from the same sample, sequenced in a study of shared clonotypes between healthy human individuals. As defined, naive CD8 cells were CD45RO-negative and positively selected for CCR7, with terminally differentiated effector memory CD45RA+ cells excluded. The repertoire was sequenced with immunoSEQ multiplex PCR; TCRdb's copy has only in-frame clones and lacks some. The sample lists 2 million to 2.5 million clones, roughly 95% occurring once. Sequencing was done on a sample of naive CD8+ T cells sorted from blood. The receptors here all came from a young man in good health.

V and J are TRBV14 and TRBJ1-1; no clear D gene. In germline, CDR1 is SGHDN, CDR2 FVKESK. V was clipped by 3 bases and J by 0 bases, with 8 bases between them. This CDR3 is 14 amino acids long. The CDR3 here is CASSQTGMNTEAFF. The CDR3 DNA reads TGTGCCAGCAGCCAGACGGGTATGAACACTGAAGCTTTCTTT.

This chain links TRBV4-2 with TRBJ1-4, with D hard to call. Trimming removed 0 bases from V and 4 bases from J, with 6 bases in between. Per germline, CDR1 LGHNA and CDR2 YNFKEQ. CDR3 length: 14 residues. In DNA, the CDR3 is TGTGCCAGCAGCCAAGATTGGGGTAATGAAAAACTGTTTTTT. It translates to CASSQDWGNEKLFF.

V and J are TRBV5-1 and TRBJ1-1; D possibly corresponds to TRBD1 (5 bases). The CDR3 runs to 14 residues. V was clipped by 4 bases and J by 3 bases, with 13 bases between them. From germline, CDR1 is SGHRS and CDR2 YFSETQ. In DNA, the CDR3 is TGCGCCAGCAGCCGGTCGGGGGAGTACACTGAAGCTTTCTTT. It is translated as CASSRSGEYTEAFF.

V and J are TRBV9 and TRBJ2-7; no definite D call. V lost 0 bases and J 2 bases, leaving 9 bases between the germline ends. Germline V CDR1 and CDR2: SGDLS, YYNGEE. The CDR3 spans 14 residues. The CDR3 loop reads CASSVGRLPYEQYF. CDR3 bases: TGTGCCAGCAGCGTAGGTAGGCTCCCCTACGAGCAGTACTTC.

V usage is TRBV27 and J usage is TRBJ2-7, with 12 bases fitting TRBD2. CDR3 length: 15 amino acids. Germline V lookup: CDR1 MNHEY, CDR2 SMNVEV (reference sequence). V shed 3 bases and J 5 bases; nucleotides not matched to a gene: 5. DNA of the CDR3: TGTGCCAGCAGTTTGGCTAGCGGGGGGGTCCACGAGCAGTACTTC. Protein: CASSLASGGVHEQYF.

The chain employs TRBV7-6 and TRBJ2-7, with TRBD1 identical over 9 bases. CDR3 length: 15 amino acids. J was trimmed by 6 bases and V by 1 base; bases with no gene match: 7. Germline CDR1 SGHVS, CDR2 FNYEAQ. CDR3 nucleotides: TGTGCCAGCAGCTTAGGAGGGACAGGGACAGGCGAGCAGTACTTC. Residues: CASSLGGTGTGEQYF.

Regarding this clone: This sample also contains other DNA sequences that code for the same CDR3. V gene TRBV5-6 combines with J gene TRBJ2-3; D call uncertain. The CDR3 runs 12 residues. V was cut by 1 base and J by 4 bases, with 4 bases left in between. Germline V gives CDR1 SGHDT, CDR2 YYEEEE. CDR3 region: CASSLLADTQYF. Written as DNA, the CDR3 is TGTGCCAGCAGCTTGCTAGCAGATACGCAGTATTTT.

The chain joins TRBV2 to TRBJ2-3, with a possible D match to TRBD1 (6 bases). V was pared by 5 bases and J by 1 base, with 13 bases between. Germline loops: CDR1 SNHLY, CDR2 FYNNEI. The CDR3 is 15 residues long. The CDR3 region is CASSSNPGGTDTQYF. In DNA form, the CDR3 reads TGTGCCAGCAGTTCCAATCCAGGGGGCACAGATACGCAGTATTTT.